The clone carrying this T cell receptor beta chain was seen only a few times. TCRdb independently ran MiXCR on the multiplex PCR reads; one entry per CDR3 protein. Seen here are some 100,000 distinct CDR3 sequences, 21% observed once, and the top ten hold over 1%. Axillary draining lymph nodes of breast cancer patients supplied the node samples. With 7 bases clipped from V and 8 bases from J, the junction kept 6 bases outside the gene matches. The length of the CDR3 is 13 residues. The V gene's germline CDR1 is MDHEN and CDR2 SYDVKM. The sample originates from a study of breast tumors, draining lymph nodes, adjacent tissues.

The chain recombines TRBV28 with TRBJ2-1; 9 bases align to TRBD2. The receptor was derived from a female donor with breast cancer. Some clones in this sample may be carry-over from other donors' samples. The material sequenced was axillary lymph node tissue. The CDR3: CASTKAGGDEQFF. CDR3 DNA sequence: TGTGCCAGCACAAAAGCGGGAGGTGATGAGCAGTTCTTC.